The 4 T cell receptor beta chains below come from one sample, sequenced in a study of OX40 agonist ivuxolimab in advanced cancers. Assay: immunoSEQ multiplex PCR; the TCRdb copy retains only in-frame clones and omits some. The table lists 95,000 to 150,000 clones, 92% of them singletons. The specimen was CD4+ or CD8+ T cells sorted from blood, collected in a trial of the OX40 agonist ivuxolimab. These receptors were collected from an adult with an advanced solid tumor such as melanoma, head and neck, liver or kidney cancer.

This clone was seen only once. The chain links TRBV6-6 to TRBJ2-7, with 7 bases that match TRBD1. Germline-derived CDR1 and CDR2 are MNHNY and SVGAGI (reference sequence). The ends lost 7 bases at V and 5 bases at J; junction bases unmatched: 11. The CDR3 sequence is 14 residues long. The CDR3 reads CASKVTGTMNEQYF. The CDR3 region has the DNA TGTGCCAGCAAAGTGACAGGGACCATGAACGAGCAGTACTTC.

The rearrangement links TRBV28 to TRBJ2-1, with D possibly being TRBD1 (6 bases). V was cut by 1 base and J by 10 bases, with 14 bases left in between. Germline V gene sequence: CDR1 MDHEN, CDR2 SYDVKM. The CDR3 is 14 residues long. The CDR3 DNA follows: TGTGCCAGCAGTTTATCCTGGACAGTTTTGGAGCAGTTCTTC. Residues: CASSLSWTVLEQFF.

This chain links TRBV6-6 with TRBJ2-7; D uncertain. The CDR3 contains 15 residues. CDR1 MNHNY and CDR2 SVGAGI come from the germline V gene (reference sequence). V was shortened by 3 bases and J by 1 base, with 13 bases between the two germline ends. The CDR3 here is CASSYGVSDSYEQYF. The DNA for the CDR3 is TGTGCCAGCAGTTATGGGGTCAGCGATTCCTACGAGCAGTACTTC.

V is TRBV5-1 and J is TRBJ1-2, with D maybe TRBD1 (5 bases). Germline V gives CDR1 SGHRS, CDR2 YFSETQ. Trimming removed 4 bases from V and 8 bases from J, with 15 bases in between. This CDR3 spans 13 amino acids. This chain's CDR3 is CASSSPVKGGYTF. CDR3 nucleotide sequence: TGCGCCAGCAGCAGTCCTGTCAAGGGGGGCTACACCTTC.